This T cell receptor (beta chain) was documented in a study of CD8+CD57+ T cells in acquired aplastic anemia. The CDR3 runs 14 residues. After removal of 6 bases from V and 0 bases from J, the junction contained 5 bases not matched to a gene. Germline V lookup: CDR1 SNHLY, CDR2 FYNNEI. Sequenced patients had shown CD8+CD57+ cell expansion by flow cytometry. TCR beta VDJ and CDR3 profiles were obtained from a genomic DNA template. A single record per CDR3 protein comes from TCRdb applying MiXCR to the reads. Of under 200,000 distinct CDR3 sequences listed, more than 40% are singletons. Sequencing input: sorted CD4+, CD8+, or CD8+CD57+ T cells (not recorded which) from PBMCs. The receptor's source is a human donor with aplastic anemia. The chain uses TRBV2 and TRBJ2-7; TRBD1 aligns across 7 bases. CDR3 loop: CASRGTALSYEQYF. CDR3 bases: TGTGCCAGCAGAGGGACAGCTCTCTCCTACGAGCAGTACTTC.